One sample yielded the 5 T cell receptor beta chains listed below, sequenced in a study of CD8+ T cells in alopecia areata. Treatment indicated: oral pan-JAK inhibitor, 5-10 mg twice daily. cDNA prepared by RNA extraction and subsequent reverse transcription served as the template for sequencing. Clones were sequenced by immunoSEQ multiplex PCR, and TCRdb holds only the in-frame ones, with some missing. The sample yields some 240,000 clones, more than 45% seen once. This specimen was CD4+ T cells sorted from blood, taken at week 4, from a patient treated with tofacitinib. These receptor sequences come from a human donor with alopecia areata.

This chain joins TRBV18 and TRBJ2-2, with D unclear. CDR3 length: 15 residues. V was cut by 2 bases and J by 4 bases, with 11 bases left in between. Germline V CDR1 and CDR2: KGHSH, LQKENI. CDR3 residues: CASSPVSGSTGELFF. The CDR3 DNA reads as TGTGCCAGCTCACCAGTCAGTGGTTCCACCGGGGAGCTGTTTTTT.

There are a few counts of this clone. The V gene is TRBV20-1, the J gene TRBJ2-1; D gene unclear. Trimming removed 3 bases from V and 3 bases from J, with 3 bases in between. The V gene's germline CDR1 is DFQATT and CDR2 SNEGSKA (reference sequence). CDR3 length: 11 residues. The CDR3 bases are TGCAGTGCTAGCTACTACAATGAGCAGTTCTTC. It codes for CSASYYNEQFF.

The chain couples TRBV5-1 to TRBJ1-1; D is possibly TRBD1 (5 bases). The CDR3 covers 16 residues. Germline assignment: CDR1 SGHRS and CDR2 YFSETQ. V gave up 4 bases and J gave up 3 bases, with 19 bases separating them. The CDR3 loop is CASSPRGASHDTEAFF. DNA of the CDR3: TGCGCCAGCAGCCCCAGAGGGGCGTCTCACGACACTGAAGCTTTCTTT.

A few counts support this clone. At the DNA level, this CDR3 is encoded by other sequences in the same sample as well. The gene calls are TRBV11-2 and TRBJ2-1, with 7 bases aligning to TRBD2. The germline V gene has CDR1 SGHAT and CDR2 FQNNGV. V lost 5 bases and J lost 4; bases outside the gene matches: 8. The CDR3 is made up of 15 amino acids. The CDR3 here is CASSPQAGRYNEQFF. CDR3 sequence (DNA): TGTGCCAGCAGCCCCCAAGCGGGACGATACAATGAGCAGTTCTTC. Supplemented by reference TRBV11-2 and TRBJ2-1, the full variable domain reads EAGVAQSPRYKIIEKRQSVAFWCNPISGHATLYWYQQILGQGPKLLIQFQNNGVVDDSQLPKDRFSAERLKGVDSTLKIQPAKLEDSAVYLCASSPQAGRYNEQFFGPGTRLTVL.

The rearrangement uses TRBV27 and TRBJ2-7, with 7 nucleotides matching TRBD1. V lost 9 bases, J lost 3 bases, and 14 bases stayed unmatched. CDR1 and CDR2 (germline): MNHEY, SMNVEV (reference sequence). The CDR3 is made up of 15 amino acids. Written as DNA, the CDR3 is TGTGCCAGTAAAACCGATCGACAGGGAAGCTACGAGCAGTACTTC. Translated: CASKTDRQGSYEQYF.